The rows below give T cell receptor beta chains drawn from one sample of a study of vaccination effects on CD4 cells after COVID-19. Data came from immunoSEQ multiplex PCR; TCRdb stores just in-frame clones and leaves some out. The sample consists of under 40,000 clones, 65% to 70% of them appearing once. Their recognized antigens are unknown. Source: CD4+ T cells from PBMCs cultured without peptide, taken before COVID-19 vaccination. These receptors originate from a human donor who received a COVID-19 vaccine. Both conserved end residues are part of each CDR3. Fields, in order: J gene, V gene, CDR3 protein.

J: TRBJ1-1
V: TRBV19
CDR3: CASSTRGRMNTEAFF

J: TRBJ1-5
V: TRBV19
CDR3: CATSLQVNQPQHF

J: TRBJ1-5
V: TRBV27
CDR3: CASSSLGPQHF

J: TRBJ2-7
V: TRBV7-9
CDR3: CASSALALAAISYEQYF

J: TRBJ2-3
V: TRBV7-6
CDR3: CASSLRAGAIADTQYF

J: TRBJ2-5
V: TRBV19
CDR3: CASSTTNRGLRETQYF

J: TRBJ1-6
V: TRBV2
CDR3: CASSVRSPLHF

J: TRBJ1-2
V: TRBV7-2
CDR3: CASSSGQGFGYTF

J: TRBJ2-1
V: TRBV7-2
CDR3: CASSLSEGAYNEQFF

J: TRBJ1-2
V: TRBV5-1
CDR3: CASSFATEGYTF

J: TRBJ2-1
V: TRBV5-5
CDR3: CASSFIRSSQNNEQFF

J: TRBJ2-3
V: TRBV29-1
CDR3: CSVASLAGVGSTDTQYF

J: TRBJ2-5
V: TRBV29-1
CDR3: CSVPEKGDRKASQYF

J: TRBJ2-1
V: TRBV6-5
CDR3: CASNRDPSSYNEQFF

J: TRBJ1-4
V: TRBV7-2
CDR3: CASSLVMGGVGEKLFF

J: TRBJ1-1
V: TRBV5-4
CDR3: CASSDRQRTEAFF

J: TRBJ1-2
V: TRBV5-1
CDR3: CASTPSTGVYGYTF